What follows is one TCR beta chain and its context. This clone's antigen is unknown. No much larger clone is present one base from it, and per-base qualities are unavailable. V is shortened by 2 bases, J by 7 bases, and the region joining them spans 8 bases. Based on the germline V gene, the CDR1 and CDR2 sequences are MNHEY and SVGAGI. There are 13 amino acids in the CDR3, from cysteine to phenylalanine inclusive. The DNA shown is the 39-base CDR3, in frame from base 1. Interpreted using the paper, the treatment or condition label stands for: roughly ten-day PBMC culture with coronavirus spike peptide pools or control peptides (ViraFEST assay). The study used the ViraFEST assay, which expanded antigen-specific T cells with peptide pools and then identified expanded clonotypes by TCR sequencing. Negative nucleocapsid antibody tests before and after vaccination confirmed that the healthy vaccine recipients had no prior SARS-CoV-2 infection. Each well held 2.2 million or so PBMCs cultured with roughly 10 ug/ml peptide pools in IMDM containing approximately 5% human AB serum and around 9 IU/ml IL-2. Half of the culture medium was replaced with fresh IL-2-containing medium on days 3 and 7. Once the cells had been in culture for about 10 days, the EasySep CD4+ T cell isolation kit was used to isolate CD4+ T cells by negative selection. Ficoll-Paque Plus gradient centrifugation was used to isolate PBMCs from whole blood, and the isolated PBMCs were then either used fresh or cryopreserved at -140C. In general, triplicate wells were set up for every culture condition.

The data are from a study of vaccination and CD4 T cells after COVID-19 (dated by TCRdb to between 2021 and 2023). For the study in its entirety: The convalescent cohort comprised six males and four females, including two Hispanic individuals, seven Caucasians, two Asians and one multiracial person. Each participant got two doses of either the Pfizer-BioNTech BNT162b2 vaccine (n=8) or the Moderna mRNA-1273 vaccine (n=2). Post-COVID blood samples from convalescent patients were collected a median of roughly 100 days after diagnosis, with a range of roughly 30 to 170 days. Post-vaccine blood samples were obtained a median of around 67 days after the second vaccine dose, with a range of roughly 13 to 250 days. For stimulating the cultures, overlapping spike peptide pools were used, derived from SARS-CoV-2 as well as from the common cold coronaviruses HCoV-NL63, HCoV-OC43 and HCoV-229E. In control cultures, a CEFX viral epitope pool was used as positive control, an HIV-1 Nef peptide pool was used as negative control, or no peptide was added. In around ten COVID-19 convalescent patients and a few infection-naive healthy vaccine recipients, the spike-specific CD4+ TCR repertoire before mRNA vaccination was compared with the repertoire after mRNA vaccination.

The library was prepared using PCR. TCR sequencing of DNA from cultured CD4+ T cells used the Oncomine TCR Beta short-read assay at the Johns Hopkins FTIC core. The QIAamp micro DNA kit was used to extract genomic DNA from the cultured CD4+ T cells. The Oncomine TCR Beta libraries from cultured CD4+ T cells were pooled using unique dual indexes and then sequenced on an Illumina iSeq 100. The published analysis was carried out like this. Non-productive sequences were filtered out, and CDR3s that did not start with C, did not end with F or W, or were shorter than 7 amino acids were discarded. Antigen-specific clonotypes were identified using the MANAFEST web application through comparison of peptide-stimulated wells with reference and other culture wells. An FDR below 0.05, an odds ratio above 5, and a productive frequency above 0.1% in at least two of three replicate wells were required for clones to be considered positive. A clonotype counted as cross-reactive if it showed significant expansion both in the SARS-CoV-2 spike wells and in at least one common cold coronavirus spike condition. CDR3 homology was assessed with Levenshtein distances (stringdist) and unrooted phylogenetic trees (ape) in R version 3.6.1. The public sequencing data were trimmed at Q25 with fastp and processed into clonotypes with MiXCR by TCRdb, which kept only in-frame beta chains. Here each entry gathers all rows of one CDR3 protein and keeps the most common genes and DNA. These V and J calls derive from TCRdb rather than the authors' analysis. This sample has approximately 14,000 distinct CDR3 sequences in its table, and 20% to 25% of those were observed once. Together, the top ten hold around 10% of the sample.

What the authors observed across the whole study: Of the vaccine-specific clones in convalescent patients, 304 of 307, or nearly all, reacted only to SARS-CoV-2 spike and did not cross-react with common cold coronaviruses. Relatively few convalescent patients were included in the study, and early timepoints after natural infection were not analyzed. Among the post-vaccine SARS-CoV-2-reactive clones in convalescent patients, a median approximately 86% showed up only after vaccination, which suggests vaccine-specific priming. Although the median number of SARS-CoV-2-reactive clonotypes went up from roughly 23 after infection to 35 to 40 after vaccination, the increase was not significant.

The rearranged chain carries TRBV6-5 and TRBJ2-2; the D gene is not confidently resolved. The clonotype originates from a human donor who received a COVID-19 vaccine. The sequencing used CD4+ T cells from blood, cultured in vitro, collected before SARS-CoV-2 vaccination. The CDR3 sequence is CASSYPDVGELFF. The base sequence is TGTGCCAGCAGTTACCCCGACGTCGGGGAGCTGTTTTTT.